The next 23 T cell receptor beta chains were all read from a single sample in a study of cytomegalovirus exposure and HLA in healthy donors. Data came from immunoSEQ multiplex PCR; TCRdb stores just in-frame clones and leaves some out. The sample yields about 68,000 clones, 90% to 95% seen once. Sample: PBMCs. Every receptor here comes from a young man in good health and CMV-seronegative.

The chain uses TRBV6-4 and TRBJ2-3, with TRBD2 matching over 9 bases. Trimming cost V 0 bases and J 0 bases; bases outside gene matches: 10. Per the germline V gene, CDR1 is MRHNA and CDR2 is SNTAGT. The CDR3 is made up of 19 amino acids. The CDR3 is CASSDSWREGSTSTDTQYF. The CDR3 DNA sequence: TGTGCCAGCAGTGACTCTTGGCGGGAGGGTTCTACTAGCACAGATACGCAGTATTTT.

CDR3 bases: TGTGCCAGCAGTTTATATAGAGCGGCCTACAATGAGCAGTTCTTC. This encodes CASSLYRAAYNEQFF. The V call is TRBV28, the J call TRBJ2-1; a weak D match, TRBD2 (5 bases). Germline values: CDR1 MDHEN, CDR2 SYDVKM. The V and J ends lost 1 base and 2 bases respectively, with 9 bases between them. The length of the CDR3 is 15 residues.

The chain links TRBV7-3 to TRBJ1-1; TRBD1 agrees at 7 bases. Germline loops: CDR1 SGHTA, CDR2 FQGTGA. The CDR3 totals 13 residues. V lost 6 bases and J lost 11; bases outside the gene matches: 12. CDR3 in amino acids: CASSQTAGGMAFF. For the CDR3, the DNA is TGTGCCAGCAGTCAGACGGCAGGGGGAATGGCTTTCTTT.

In DNA form, the CDR3 reads TGTGCCAGCGGAGCTAGCGCGGTATACAATGAGCAGTTCTTC. Translating it yields CASGASAVYNEQFF. This chain connects TRBV11-2 to TRBJ2-1, with D perhaps TRBD2 (6 bases). This CDR3 contains 14 residues. Trimming stripped 8 bases from V and 4 bases from J, with 15 bases between. CDR1 is SGHAT, CDR2 FQNNGV, per germline.

The chain is built from TRBV10-3 and TRBJ2-7; D unresolved. V was shortened by 4 bases and J by 3 bases, with 19 bases between the two germline ends. Germline values: CDR1 ENHRY, CDR2 SYGVKD. The CDR3 length is 16 residues. Here the CDR3 reads CAISVKSGPIIYEQYF. DNA of the CDR3: TGTGCCATCAGTGTAAAATCGGGTCCGATTATCTACGAGCAGTACTTC.

V is TRBV2 and J is TRBJ2-1, with 10 positions matching TRBD2. V shed 5 bases and J 5 bases; nucleotides not matched to a gene: 9. The CDR3 runs 16 residues. The germline V gene encodes CDR1 SNHLY and CDR2 FYNNEI. The CDR3 DNA follows: TGTGCCAGCAGTCGATTTAGCGGGAGGTCGAACAATGAGCAGTTCTTC. Amino acid sequence: CASSRFSGRSNNEQFF.

This chain links TRBV12-1 with TRBJ2-7; the table gives TRBD1 as D, unverified against the DNA. TRBV12-1 is marked as a pseudogene. CDR3 length: 19 residues. DNA for the CDR3: TGTGCCAGCAGCTATCTCAGAGGACCTCCAGGGGCCAGGGTCTGGGAGCAGTACTTC. This gives the protein CASSYLRGPPGARVWEQYF.

This clone was counted between two and nine times. J is TRBJ1-5 and V is TRBV6-1, with TRBD1 identical over 9 bases. The CDR3 length is 16 residues. CDR1 is MNHNS and CDR2 is SASEGT in the germline V gene. Losses at the gene ends were 1 base for V and 6 bases for J; bases not matched to a gene: 7. DNA of the CDR3: TGTGCCAGCAGTGAAGGTACAGGGGGCGATAGTCAGCCCCAGCATTTT. Translated, it gives CASSEGTGGDSQPQHF.

V is TRBV5-1 and J is TRBJ1-5; 8 bases fit TRBD1. CDR1 is SGHRS, CDR2 YFSETQ, per germline. J lost 4 bases, V lost 5 bases, and 11 bases had no gene match. CDR3 size: 16 residues. The CDR3 is CASSSGTGGMNQPQHF. The CDR3 DNA is TGCGCCAGCAGTTCCGGTACAGGGGGAATGAATCAGCCCCAGCATTTT.

This clone was seen more than once but under ten times. The V call is TRBV5-4, the J call TRBJ2-7, with 9 bases lining up with TRBD1. This CDR3 is 14 amino acids long. Germline trimming cut 3 bases from V and 5 bases from J; bases unmatched to any gene: 6. Germline assignment: CDR1 SGHNT and CDR2 YYREEE (reference sequence). The CDR3 sequence is CASSWPGQGHEQYF. In nucleotides, the CDR3 is TGTGCCAGCAGCTGGCCGGGACAGGGCCACGAGCAGTACTTC.

The chain uses TRBV28 and TRBJ1-2; D possibly corresponds to TRBD1 (5 bases). This CDR3 is 14 amino acids long. Per the germline V gene, CDR1 is MDHEN and CDR2 is SYDVKM. Trimming removed 6 bases at V and 6 bases at J, with 17 bases between. In nucleotides, the CDR3 is TGTGCCAGCAGCCGACCCGACAGATACAATGGCTACACCTTC. This codes for CASSRPDRYNGYTF.

This chain links TRBV28 with TRBJ1-5; TRBD1 matches 7 bases. Unmatched junction bases numbered 16, after V lost 4 bases and J lost 4 bases. The CDR3 extends over 18 amino acids. Germline V lookup: CDR1 MDHEN, CDR2 SYDVKM. The CDR3 is CASSSPGQWIPQNQPQHF. The DNA for the CDR3 is TGTGCCAGCAGTTCCCCGGGACAGTGGATTCCCCAGAATCAGCCCCAGCATTTT.

The rearrangement links TRBV6-1 to TRBJ2-3, with 7 bases lining up with TRBD2. This CDR3 spans 16 amino acids. Per germline, CDR1 MNHNS and CDR2 SASEGT. With 2 bases clipped from V and 4 bases from J, the junction kept 9 bases outside the gene matches. The CDR3 is CASSEQGRGSADTQYF. In nucleotides, the CDR3 is TGTGCCAGCAGTGAACAAGGGAGGGGTAGCGCAGATACGCAGTATTTT.

Turning to this clone: The junction and the germline gene differ at one end; a read error may be behind it. V usage is TRBV7-7 and J usage is TRBJ2-2; tentative D call: TRBD1 (5 bases). This CDR3 is 15 amino acids long. Germline assignment: CDR1 SSHAT and CDR2 FNYEAQ (reference sequence). CDR3 bases: TGTGCTAGCAGCCTAGGGGCCCCTAACACCGGGGAGCTGTTTTTT. Its translation: CASSLGAPNTGELFF.

The CDR3 DNA reads as TGCGCCAGCAGCCCAGGACAGGGAGCCCCCTCCTACGAGCAGTACTTC. Translation gives CASSPGQGAPSYEQYF. This sequence joins TRBV5-1 and TRBJ2-7; 8 nucleotides match TRBD1. CDR1 and CDR2 (germline): SGHRS, YFSETQ. The CDR3 sequence is 16 residues long. Trimming at V came to 4 bases and at J to 0 bases, leaving 9 bases not matched to a gene.

As concerns this clone: In the same sample, other DNA sequences code for this CDR3. This chain uses TRBV15 with TRBJ1-4; TRBD1 is a possible D gene (6 bases). The CDR3 loop spans 18 amino acids. V was shortened by 4 bases and J by 2 bases, with 20 bases between the two germline ends. CDR1 and CDR2 (germline): LNHNV, YYDKDF (reference sequence). Written as DNA, the CDR3 is TGTGCCACCAGCAAGGAGGATCTTAGGGGGACGACTAATGAAAAACTGTTTTTT. Its translation is CATSKEDLRGTTNEKLFF.

This chain joins TRBV14 and TRBJ2-7; D gene uncertain. Germline CDR1 reads SGHDN; CDR2 reads FVKESK. The CDR3 is 14 residues long. V dropped 0 bases and J dropped 3 bases, with 9 bases sitting between them. CDR3 bases: TGTGCCAGCAGCCAAGATAGACTTCACTACGAGCAGTACTTC. This gives the protein CASSQDRLHYEQYF. Full variable domain (missing parts from reference TRBV14 and TRBJ2-7): EAGVTQFPSHSVIEKGQTVTLRCDPISGHDNLYWYRRVMGKEIKFLLHFVKESKQDESGMPNNRFLAERTGGTYSTLKVQPAELEDSGVYFCASSQDRLHYEQYFGPGTRLTVT.

The rearrangement links TRBV27 to TRBJ1-4; possible D gene TRBD1, 5 bases. The CDR3 runs to 12 residues. Germline-derived CDR1 and CDR2 are MNHEY and SMNVEV (reference sequence). V lost 11 bases, J lost 4 bases, and 11 bases lay in between. The CDR3 sequence: CASGGYNEKLFF. The CDR3 bases are TGTGCCTCCGGGGGATATAATGAAAAACTGTTTTTT.

There are a few counts of this clone. The V gene is TRBV28, the J gene TRBJ2-7; 7 bases match TRBD1. The CDR3 runs to 14 residues. Trimming at V came to 6 bases and at J to 7 bases, leaving 12 bases not matched to a gene. CDR1 and CDR2 from the germline V gene are MDHEN and SYDVKM. The CDR3 region has the DNA TGTGCCAGCAGGATGACAGGGTCACGGATGGAGCAGTACTTC. It encodes CASRMTGSRMEQYF.

This clone was observed once. This chain connects TRBV5-6 to TRBJ2-1; 7 bases line up with TRBD2. Germline V gene data show CDR1 as SGHDT and CDR2 as YYEEEE. After removal of 6 bases from V and 2 bases from J, the junction contained 17 bases not matched to a gene. CDR3 size: 18 residues. CDR3 in amino acids: CASNPAFLADQTYNEQFF. The CDR3 DNA follows: TGTGCCAGCAACCCAGCTTTTCTAGCGGACCAGACCTACAATGAGCAGTTCTTC. The full variable domain, rest sourced from reference TRBV5-6 and TRBJ2-1, is DAGVTQSPTHLIKTRGQQVTLRCSPKSGHDTVSWYQQALGQGPQFIFQYYEEEERQRGNFPDRFSGHQFPNYSSELNVNALLLGDSALYLCASNPAFLADQTYNEQFFGPGTRLTVL.

The chain uses TRBV30 and TRBJ2-7; 7 nucleotides line up with TRBD1. This CDR3 has 14 residues. Germline CDR1 reads GTSNPN; CDR2 reads SVGIG (reference sequence). The V and J ends lost 2 bases and 2 bases, in that order; junction bases with no gene match: 6. CDR3 sequence reads: CAWSPGTATYEQYF. DNA of the CDR3: TGTGCCTGGAGTCCCGGGACAGCTACCTACGAGCAGTACTTC.

The chain recombines TRBV5-4 with TRBJ2-3; a possible D gene is TRBD2 (6 bases). The CDR3 has 16 residues. With 4 bases removed from V and 0 bases from J, the gap between germline ends came to 15 bases. CDR1 is SGHNT and CDR2 is YYREEE in the germline V gene (reference sequence). The CDR3 spells CASSQQRAGSTDTQYF. As DNA, the CDR3 is TGTGCCAGCAGCCAACAAAGAGCGGGTAGCACAGATACGCAGTATTTT.

The CDR3 nucleotides are TGCAGTGCGTCGGCCAAAAACATTCAGTACTTC. Translated, it gives CSASAKNIQYF. V gene TRBV20-1 combines with J gene TRBJ2-4; D is unclear. Between the trimmed V and J ends, which lost 6 bases and 1 base, there was a span of 4 bases. The CDR3 extends over 11 amino acids. CDR1 is DFQATT and CDR2 is SNEGSKA in the germline V gene (reference sequence).